This is a list of T cell receptor beta chains from one sample in a study of cytomegalovirus exposure and HLA in healthy donors. The method was immunoSEQ multiplex PCR; TCRdb's version includes in-frame clones alone and lacks a portion of them. The data contain some 170,000 clones, approximately 70% of them singletons. What was sequenced was PBMCs. Receptors originate from a human donor in good health. The CDR3 runs from the conserved cysteine through the conserved F or W. A D gene is named only where the DNA matches it firmly. Only part of the rows carry a size: once, few, many, or a class if the clone is expanded.

j_call | d_call | v_call | clone_size | cdr3_nt | cdr3_aa
TRBJ1-5 | - | TRBV10-3 | few | TGTGCCACCAAAGAGACAGGATCAAATCAGCCCCAGCATTTT | CATKETGSNQPQHF
TRBJ2-5 | - | TRBV29-1 | - | TGCAGCGTTCCCCGAGAGGGAGGATTGAGGGAGACCCAGTACTTC | CSVPREGGLRETQYF
TRBJ2-2 | - | TRBV2 | - | TGTGCCAGCAGTGTGGTATACTCTTACACCGGGGAGCTGTTTTTT | CASSVVYSYTGELFF
TRBJ2-5 | - | TRBV7-2 | - | TGTGCCAGCAGCTTAAGTTCGGGGACCCAGTACTTC | CASSLSSGTQYF
TRBJ1-4 | - | TRBV7-2 | few | TGTGCCAGCAGCAACAGGAATGAAAAACTGTTTTTT | CASSNRNEKLFF
TRBJ2-1 | - | TRBV6-5 | - | TGTGCCAGCACCCTAGGGCGGGGGCGGGAGCAGTTCTTC | CASTLGRGREQFF
TRBJ2-7 | - | TRBV10-2 | - | TGCGCCAGCAGCGCCAGTCTCGGGAGCTCCTACGAGCAGTACTTC | CASSASLGSSYEQYF
TRBJ1-2 | TRBD1 | TRBV19 | - | TGTGCCAGTAGCCGTCAGGGGGCCGGCGGCTACACCTTC | CASSRQGAGGYTF
TRBJ1-1 | - | TRBV7-3 | - | TGTGCCAGCAGCTTAGAGCGCACTGAAGCTTTCTTT | CASSLERTEAFF
TRBJ1-4 | - | TRBV6-5 | - | TGTGCCGTGAGAGGGACTAATGAAAAACTGTTTTTT | CAVRGTNEKLFF
TRBJ2-2 | - | TRBV2 | - | TGTGCCAGCAGTGATTGGGGGGGGCCCGGGGAGCTGTTTTTT | CASSDWGGPGELFF
TRBJ2-1 | - | TRBV9 | once | TGTGCCAGCAGCGTAGGGAGGGGCAGAACCTACAATGAGCAGTTCTTC | CASSVGRGRTYNEQFF
TRBJ1-1 | - | TRBV5-4 | - | TGTGCCAGCAGGCTAAGGGGGACCCCTGAAGCTTTCTTT | CASRLRGTPEAFF
TRBJ2-5 | TRBD1 | TRBV19 | - | TGTGCCAGTAGTATCGGGGACAGTCAAGAGACCCAGTACTTC | CASSIGDSQETQYF
TRBJ1-5 | - | TRBV29-1 | - | TGCAGCGTTGAGGACAGCTACTGCAATCAGCCCCAGCATTTT | CSVEDSYCNQPQHF
TRBJ2-7 | TRBD1 | TRBV6-1 | - | TGTGCCAGCAGTGCCCGGACAGGGGGGTTGTACGAGCAGTACTTC | CASSARTGGLYEQYF
TRBJ1-6 | - | TRBV9 | - | TGTGCCAGCAACTCCCCAAGCTCCTATAATTCACCCCTCCACTTT | CASNSPSSYNSPLHF
TRBJ1-1 | - | TRBV25-1 | - | TGTGCCAGCAGGGCAGGGGAGTGGGCTGAAGCTTTCTTT | CASRAGEWAEAFF
TRBJ1-3 | - | TRBV30 | - | TGTGCCTGGAGTAGCACCGGCTCTGGAAACACCATATATTTT | CAWSSTGSGNTIYF
TRBJ1-5 | - | TRBV4-1 | - | TGCGCCAGCAGCCCGAAAGATTGGAGGGGCGTTCGCAATCAGCCCCAGCATTTT | CASSPKDWRGVRNQPQHF
TRBJ2-7 | TRBD1 | TRBV5-6 | - | TGTGCCAGCAGCTTGGTAGGACAGGGGGCTGACGAGCAGTACTTC | CASSLVGQGADEQYF
TRBJ2-2 | TRBD2 | TRBV9 | - | TGTGCCAGCAGCGTAGATCTCCGGGGGGAGAACACCGGGGAGCTGTTTTTT | CASSVDLRGENTGELFF
TRBJ2-7 | TRBD2 | TRBV7-7 | - | TGTGCTAGCTTGAGGGCGGGGGCCTACGAGCAGTACTTC | CASLRAGAYEQYF
TRBJ1-1 | - | TRBV5-1 | few | TGCGCCAGCAGCTTTCAGGGGAGCACTGAAGCTTTCTTT | CASSFQGSTEAFF
TRBJ1-1 | - | TRBV19 | - | TGTGCCAGTAGTATAGGGCGGTCCACTGAAGCTTTCTTT | CASSIGRSTEAFF
TRBJ2-7 | TRBD1 | TRBV19 | - | TGTGCCAGTAGTTCCGGGACAGCCTACGAGCAGTACTTC | CASSSGTAYEQYF
TRBJ1-2 | TRBD1 | TRBV9 | - | TGTGCCAGCAGCGACTCTCGCCGGGACAGGATCTATGGCTACACCTTC | CASSDSRRDRIYGYTF
TRBJ2-5 | - | TRBV10-3 | few | TGTGCCATCAGTGAGTACAGGGCCCAAGAGACCCAGTACTTC | CAISEYRAQETQYF
TRBJ2-2 | - | TRBV27 | - | TGTGCCAGCCTTAACACCGGGGAGCTGTTTTTT | CASLNTGELFF
TRBJ2-1 | TRBD1 | TRBV9 | - | TGTGCCACCGGGACAGGGGGCGATGAGCAGTTCTTC | CATGTGGDEQFF
TRBJ1-5 | - | TRBV7-8 | - | TGTGCCAGCAGCGAAGACAGGTACAATCAGCCCCAGCATTTT | CASSEDRYNQPQHF
TRBJ2-5 | TRBD2 | TRBV5-1 | - | TGCGCCAGCAGGATAGCGGGGGAGCAGTACTTC | CASRIAGEQYF
TRBJ1-2 | - | TRBV6-4 | - | TGTGCCAGCAGTGACTCGAACAGGGCCCTGGATGGCTACACCTTC | CASSDSNRALDGYTF
TRBJ2-3 | - | TRBV21-1 | - | TGTGCCAGCGACCTGACAGGGCAAGAGGGGCGCACAGATACGCAGTATTTT | CASDLTGQEGRTDTQYF
TRBJ2-7 | TRBD1 | TRBV27 | - | TGTGCCAGCAGACCCGGGACAGGGGTGACCTACGAGCAGTACTTC | CASRPGTGVTYEQYF
TRBJ2-3 | TRBD1 | TRBV6-1 | - | TGTGCCAGCAGTGAAGAAGGACAGGGGGCTGATACGCAGTATTTT | CASSEEGQGADTQYF
TRBJ1-1 | - | TRBV4-2 | - | TGTGCCAGCAGCCAAGTACCTGGCCGACAGCTGACTGAAGCTTTCTTT | CASSQVPGRQLTEAFF
TRBJ2-3 | - | TRBV4-2 | - | TGTGCCAGCAGCCCAAGACTAGTCACAGATACGCAGTATTTT | CASSPRLVTDTQYF
TRBJ1-1 | - | TRBV6-5 | - | TGTGCCAGCAGTCGCCCGGGGGGGAACACTGAAGCTTTCTTT | CASSRPGGNTEAFF
TRBJ2-5 | TRBD1 | TRBV7-6 | - | TGTGCCAGCAGCTTCGCAGGGGGCCAAGAGACCCAGTACTTC | CASSFAGGQETQYF
TRBJ2-7 | - | TRBV7-9 | - | TGTGCCAGCAGCGAGGACAGAAACTTTTATAATACCTACGAGCAGTACTTC | CASSEDRNFYNTYEQYF
TRBJ2-5 | - | TRBV5-6 | - | TGTGCCAGCAGCTTTGGGCAGCACCAAGAGACCCAGTACTTC | CASSFGQHQETQYF
TRBJ1-2 | TRBD1 | TRBV18 | - | TGTGCCAGCTCACCTCCGACAGGGCAGGGCTCTAACTATGGCTACACCTTC | CASSPPTGQGSNYGYTF
TRBJ2-7 | - | TRBV2 | - | TGTGCCAGCAGTCCCCTAACCGGGGGGCCGCGGGAGCAGTACTTC | CASSPLTGGPREQYF
TRBJ1-6 | - | TRBV20-1 | - | TGCAGTGCCAACAGCGGGGGACCCCTCCACTTT | CSANSGGPLHF
TRBJ1-5 | - | TRBV27 | - | TGTGCCAGCAGTACCGACAGGACTAATCAGCCCCAGCATTTT | CASSTDRTNQPQHF
TRBJ1-1 | TRBD1 | TRBV6-1 | few | TGTGCCAGCAGCCGACAGGGTGGCACTGAAGCTTTCTTT | CASSRQGGTEAFF
TRBJ2-5 | TRBD2 | TRBV9 | - | TGTGCCAGCACCCCTAGCGGGGGCCTGCAAGAGACCCAGTACTTC | CASTPSGGLQETQYF
TRBJ2-2 | - | TRBV29-1 | - | TGCAGCGTTGACGACACCGGGGAGCTGTTTTTT | CSVDDTGELFF
TRBJ1-5 | - | TRBV18 | - | TGTGCCAGCTCACCAGGGCAGGGGAATCAGCCCCAGCATTTT | CASSPGQGNQPQHF
TRBJ2-2 | TRBD2 | TRBV9 | - | TGTGCCAGCAGCGTAAATATCGGGCTAGCGGGGAACACCGGGGAGCTGTTTTTT | CASSVNIGLAGNTGELFF
TRBJ2-3 | TRBD2 | TRBV4-3 | - | TGCGCCAGCAGCCTAGGGACTAGCGGGGGCACAGATACGCAGTATTTT | CASSLGTSGGTDTQYF